The 7 T cell receptor beta chains in this list originate from one sample, sequenced in a study of CD8+ T cells in alopecia areata. In each case, RNA was isolated and then reverse transcribed into cDNA as the sequencing template. Clones were read by immunoSEQ multiplex PCR, and TCRdb kept only the in-frame ones, dropping some. The sample records some 200,000 clones, roughly three fifths being singletons. Sample treatment: oral pan-JAK inhibitor, 5-10 mg twice daily. Sequenced material: CD4+ T cells sorted from blood, taken at week 4, from a patient treated with tofacitinib. Receptor source: a human donor with alopecia areata.

This clone was detected once. This chain connects TRBV30 to TRBJ2-5, with TRBD2 matching 7 bases. Trimming took 5 bases from V and 4 from J; bases not matched to a gene: 7. CDR1 and CDR2 from the germline V gene are GTSNPN and SVGIG (reference sequence). The CDR3 runs 13 residues. CDR3 in DNA: TGTGCCTGGCGGACTGGCGGGGGAGAGACCCAGTACTTC. It specifies CAWRTGGGETQYF. Full variable domain (remainder filled in from reference TRBV30 and TRBJ2-5): SQTIHQWPATLVQPVGSPLSLECTVEGTSNPNLYWYRQAAGRGLQLLFYSVGIGQISSEVPQNLSASRPQDRQFILSSKKLLLSDSGFYLCAWRTGGGETQYFGPGTRLLVL.

The rearrangement links TRBV30 to TRBJ2-7; 13 bases line up with TRBD2. This CDR3 comprises 13 residues. J lost 2 bases, V lost 5 bases, and 0 bases had no gene match. Germline assignment: CDR1 GTSNPN and CDR2 SVGIG (reference sequence). The DNA of the CDR3 is TGTGCCTGGGGGACTAGCGGGGCCTACGAGCAGTACTTC. Its protein is CAWGTSGAYEQYF.

The rearrangement links TRBV7-2 to TRBJ1-6, with D unclear. Trimming stripped 5 bases from V and 8 bases from J, with 10 bases between. The CDR3 covers 13 residues. Germline lookup yields CDR1 SGHTA and CDR2 FQGNSA. The CDR3 sequence: CASSRSGDSPLHF. The CDR3 nucleotides are TGTGCCAGCAGCCGAAGTGGGGATTCACCCCTCCACTTT.

In DNA, the CDR3 is TGTGCCAGCAGCTTAGGAGTTAGGGCCTCCTACGAGCAGTACTTC. This codes for CASSLGVRASYEQYF. The chain is built from TRBV11-2 and TRBJ2-7; no firm D call. The CDR3 runs 15 residues. The V and J ends lost 1 base and 0 bases respectively, with 10 bases between them. Germline V gives CDR1 SGHAT, CDR2 FQNNGV.

The chain combines TRBV2 with TRBJ2-3; 7 positions match TRBD2. The CDR3 has 14 amino acids. V lost 6 bases, J lost 1 base, and 4 bases stayed unmatched. Germline V gene data show CDR1 as SNHLY and CDR2 as FYNNEI. The CDR3 reads CASRERGRTDTQYF. DNA of the CDR3: TGTGCCAGCAGGGAGCGGGGACGCACAGATACGCAGTATTTT.

This clone was picked up a small number of times. The chain recombines TRBV19 with TRBJ1-1, with no clear D. Germline assignment: CDR1 LNHDA and CDR2 SQIVND (reference sequence). CDR3 length equals 14 residues. Trimming cost V 5 bases and J 1 base, with 11 bases left between them. The CDR3 bases are TGTGCCAGTAGTCCTACAGTTTCGAACACTGAAGCTTTCTTT. This translates into CASSPTVSNTEAFF.

The chain combines TRBV5-1 with TRBJ2-7; D is possibly TRBD1 or TRBD2 (5 bases each). V was trimmed by 4 bases and J by 7 bases, leaving 12 bases between them. The germline V gene has CDR1 SGHRS and CDR2 YFSETQ. The CDR3 extends over 12 amino acids. This chain's CDR3 is CASSRDGLEQYF. The DNA of the CDR3 is TGCGCCAGCAGCCGGGACGGCTTAGAGCAGTACTTC.